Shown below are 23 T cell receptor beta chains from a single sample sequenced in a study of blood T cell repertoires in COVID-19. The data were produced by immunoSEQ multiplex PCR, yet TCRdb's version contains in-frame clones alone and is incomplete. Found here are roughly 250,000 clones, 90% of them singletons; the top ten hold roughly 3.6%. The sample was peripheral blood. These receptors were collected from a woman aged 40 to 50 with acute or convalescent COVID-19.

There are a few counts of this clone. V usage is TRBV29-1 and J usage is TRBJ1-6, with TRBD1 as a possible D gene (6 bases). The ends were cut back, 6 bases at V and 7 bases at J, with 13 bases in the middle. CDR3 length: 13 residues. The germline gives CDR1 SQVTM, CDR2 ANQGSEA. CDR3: CSVATGFNSPLHF. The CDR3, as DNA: TGCAGCGTAGCTACAGGGTTCAATTCACCCCTCCACTTT.

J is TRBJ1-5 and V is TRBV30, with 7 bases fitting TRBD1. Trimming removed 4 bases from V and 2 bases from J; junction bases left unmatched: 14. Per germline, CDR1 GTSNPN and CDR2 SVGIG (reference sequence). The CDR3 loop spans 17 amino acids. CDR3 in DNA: TGTGCCTGGACCCCACGGGGATTAACAGGGGGCAATCAGCCCCAGCATTTT. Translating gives CAWTPRGLTGGNQPQHF.

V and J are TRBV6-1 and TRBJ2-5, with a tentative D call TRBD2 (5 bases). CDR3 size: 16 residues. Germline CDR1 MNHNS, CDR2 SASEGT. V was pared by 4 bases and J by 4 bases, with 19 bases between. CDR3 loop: CASSGRGRPGIETQYF. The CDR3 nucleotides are TGTGCCAGCAGTGGAAGAGGTAGGCCGGGGATAGAGACCCAGTACTTC.

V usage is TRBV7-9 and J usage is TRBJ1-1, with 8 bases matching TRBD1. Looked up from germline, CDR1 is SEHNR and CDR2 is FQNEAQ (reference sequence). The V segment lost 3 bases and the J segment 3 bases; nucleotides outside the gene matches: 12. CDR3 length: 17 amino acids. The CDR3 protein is CASSFGGTGGLYTEAFF. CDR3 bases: TGTGCCAGCAGCTTCGGTGGTACAGGGGGGTTGTACACTGAAGCTTTCTTT.

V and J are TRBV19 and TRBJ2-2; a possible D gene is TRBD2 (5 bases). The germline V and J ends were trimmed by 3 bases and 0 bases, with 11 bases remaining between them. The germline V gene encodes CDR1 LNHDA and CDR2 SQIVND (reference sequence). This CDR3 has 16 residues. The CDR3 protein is CASSIYGLANTGELFF. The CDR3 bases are TGTGCCAGTAGTATCTATGGACTCGCGAACACCGGGGAGCTGTTTTTT.

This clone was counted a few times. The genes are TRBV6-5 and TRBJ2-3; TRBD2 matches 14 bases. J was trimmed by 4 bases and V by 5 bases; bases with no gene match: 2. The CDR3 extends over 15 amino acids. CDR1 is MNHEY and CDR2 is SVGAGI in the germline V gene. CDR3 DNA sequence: TGTGCCAGCAGTCCGACTAGCGGGGGGGCAGATACGCAGTATTTT. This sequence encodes CASSPTSGGADTQYF.

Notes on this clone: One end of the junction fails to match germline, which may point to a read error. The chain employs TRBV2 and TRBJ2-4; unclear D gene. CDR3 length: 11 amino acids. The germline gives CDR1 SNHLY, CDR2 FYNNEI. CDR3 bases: TGTGCCAGCAGTACCGGGTCCCAATCCTATTTC. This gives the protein CASSTGSQSYF.

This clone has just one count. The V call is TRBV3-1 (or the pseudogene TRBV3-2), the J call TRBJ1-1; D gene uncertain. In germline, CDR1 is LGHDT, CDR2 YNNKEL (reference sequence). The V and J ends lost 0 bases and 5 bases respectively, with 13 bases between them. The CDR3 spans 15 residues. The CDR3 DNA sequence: TGTGCCAGCAGCCAAGAGCGCAGCAAGAGGACTGAAGCTTTCTTT. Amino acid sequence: CASSQERSKRTEAFF.

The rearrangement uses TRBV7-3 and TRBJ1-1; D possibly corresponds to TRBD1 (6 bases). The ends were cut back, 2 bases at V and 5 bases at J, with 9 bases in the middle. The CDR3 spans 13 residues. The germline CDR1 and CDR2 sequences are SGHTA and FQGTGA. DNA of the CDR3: TGTGCCAGCAGCTTATATAGGGGGACTGAAGCTTTCTTT. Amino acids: CASSLYRGTEAFF.

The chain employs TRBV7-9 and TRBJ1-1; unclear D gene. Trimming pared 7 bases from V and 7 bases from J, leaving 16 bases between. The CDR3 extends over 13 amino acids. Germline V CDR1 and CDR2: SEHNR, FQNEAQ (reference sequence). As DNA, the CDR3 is TGTGCCAGCACCCCTAGACGTTCCATTGAAGCTTTCTTT. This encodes CASTPRRSIEAFF.

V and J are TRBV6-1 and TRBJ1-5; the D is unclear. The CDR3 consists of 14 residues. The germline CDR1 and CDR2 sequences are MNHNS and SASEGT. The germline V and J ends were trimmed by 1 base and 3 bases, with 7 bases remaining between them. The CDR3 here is CASSEGAYNQPQHF. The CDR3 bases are TGTGCCAGCAGTGAAGGGGCCTACAATCAGCCCCAGCATTTT.

This chain's CDR3 is CASSSGSAVNEQFF. For the CDR3, the DNA is TGTGCCAGCAGCTCCGGCTCGGCGGTGAATGAGCAGTTCTTC. The V call is TRBV5-5, the J call TRBJ2-1; D gene ambiguous. The CDR3 length is 14 residues. Germline loops: CDR1 SGHKS, CDR2 YYEKEE (reference sequence). V lost 3 bases, J lost 7 bases, and 14 bases lay in between.

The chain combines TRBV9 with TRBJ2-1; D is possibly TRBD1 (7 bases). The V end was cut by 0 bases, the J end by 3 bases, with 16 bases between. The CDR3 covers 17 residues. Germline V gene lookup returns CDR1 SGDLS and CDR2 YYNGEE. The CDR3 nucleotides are TGTGCCAGCAGCGTAGGGAGGGGCAGGGGGTACTACAATGAGCAGTTCTTC. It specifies CASSVGRGRGYYNEQFF.

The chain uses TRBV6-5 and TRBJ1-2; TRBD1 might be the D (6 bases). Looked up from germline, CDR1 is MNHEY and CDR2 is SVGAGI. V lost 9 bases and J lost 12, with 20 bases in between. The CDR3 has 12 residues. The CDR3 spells CASYSRTVGHTF. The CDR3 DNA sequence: TGTGCCAGTTACTCTAGGACAGTTGGGCACACCTTC.

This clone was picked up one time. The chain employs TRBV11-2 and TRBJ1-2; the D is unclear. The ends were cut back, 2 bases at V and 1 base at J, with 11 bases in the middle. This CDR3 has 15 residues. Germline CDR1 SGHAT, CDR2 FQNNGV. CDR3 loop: CASSLNYVGNYGYTF. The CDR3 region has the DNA TGTGCCAGCAGCTTAAATTATGTCGGTAACTATGGCTACACCTTC.

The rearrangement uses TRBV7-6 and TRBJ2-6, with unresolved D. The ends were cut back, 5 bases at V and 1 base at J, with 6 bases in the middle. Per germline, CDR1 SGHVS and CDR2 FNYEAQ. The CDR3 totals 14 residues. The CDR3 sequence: CASSPISGANVLTF. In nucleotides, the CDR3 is TGTGCCAGCAGCCCAATTTCTGGGGCCAACGTCCTGACTTTC.

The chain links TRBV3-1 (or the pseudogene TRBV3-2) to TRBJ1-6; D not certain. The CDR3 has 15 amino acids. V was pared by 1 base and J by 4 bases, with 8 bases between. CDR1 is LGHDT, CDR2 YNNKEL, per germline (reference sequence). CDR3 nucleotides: TGTGCCAGCAGCCAAGTTGGAGGGTATAATTCACCCCTCCACTTT. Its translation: CASSQVGGYNSPLHF.

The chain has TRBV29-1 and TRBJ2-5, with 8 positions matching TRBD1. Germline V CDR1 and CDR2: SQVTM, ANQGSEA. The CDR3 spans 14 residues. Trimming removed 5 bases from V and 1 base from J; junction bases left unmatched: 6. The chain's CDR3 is CSVSGGQGQETQYF. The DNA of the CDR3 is TGCAGCGTTTCAGGTGGACAGGGCCAAGAGACCCAGTACTTC.

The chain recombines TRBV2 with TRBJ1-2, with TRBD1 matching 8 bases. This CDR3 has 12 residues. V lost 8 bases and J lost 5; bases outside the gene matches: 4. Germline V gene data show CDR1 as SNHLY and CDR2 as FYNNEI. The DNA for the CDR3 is TGTGCCAGCGACAGGGGAGGATATGGCTACACCTTC. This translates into CASDRGGYGYTF. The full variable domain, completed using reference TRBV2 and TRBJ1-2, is EPEVTQTPSHQVTQMGQEVILRCVPISNHLYFYWYRQILGQKVEFLVSFYNNEISEKSEIFDDQFSVERPDGSNFTLKIRSTKLEDSAMYFCASDRGGYGYTFGSGTRLTVV.

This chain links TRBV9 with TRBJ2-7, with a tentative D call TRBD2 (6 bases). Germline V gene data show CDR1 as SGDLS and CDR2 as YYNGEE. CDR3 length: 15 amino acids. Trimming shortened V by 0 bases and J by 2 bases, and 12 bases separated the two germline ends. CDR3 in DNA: TGTGCCAGCAGCGTAGAGGGCGGGGTGCCCTACGAGCAGTACGTC. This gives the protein CASSVEGGVPYEQYV.

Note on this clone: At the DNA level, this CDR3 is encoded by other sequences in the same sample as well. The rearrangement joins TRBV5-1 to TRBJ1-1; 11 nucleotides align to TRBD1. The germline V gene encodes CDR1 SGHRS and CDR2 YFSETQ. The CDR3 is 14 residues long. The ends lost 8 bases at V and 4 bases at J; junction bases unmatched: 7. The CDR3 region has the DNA TGCGCCAGTAGCGGACAGGGGGCCGGCACTGAAGCTTTCTTT. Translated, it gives CASSGQGAGTEAFF.

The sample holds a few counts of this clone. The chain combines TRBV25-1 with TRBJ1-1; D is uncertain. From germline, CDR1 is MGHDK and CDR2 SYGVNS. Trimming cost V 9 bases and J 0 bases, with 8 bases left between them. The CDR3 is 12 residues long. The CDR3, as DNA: TGTGCCAGTGGCCGCCTGAACACTGAAGCTTTCTTT. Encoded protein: CASGRLNTEAFF.

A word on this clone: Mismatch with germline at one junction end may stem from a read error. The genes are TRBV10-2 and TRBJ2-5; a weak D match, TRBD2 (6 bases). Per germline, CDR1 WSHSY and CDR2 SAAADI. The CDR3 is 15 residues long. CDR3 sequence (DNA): TGCGCCAGCAATGAGAGGGTGGGCGGGGCGGAGACCCAGTACTTC. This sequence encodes CASNERVGGAETQYF.